The T cell receptor (beta chain) described here comes from a study of T cell repertoires in cytomegalovirus infection. This clonotype was detected ten times or more. J was trimmed by 2 bases and V by 0 bases; bases with no gene match: 2. This CDR3 is built from 16 residues. Germline V gene lookup returns CDR1 SGHTA and CDR2 FQGNSA. TCRdb passed the reads through MiXCR, listing each CDR3 protein once. The repertoire holds around 260,000 distinct CDR3 sequences, with roughly 25% as singletons. The V gene is TRBV7-2, the J gene TRBJ2-5; TRBD2 matches at 11 bases. The specimen sequenced was PBMCs. The source of this sequence is a human donor in good health (CMV status not recorded). Some clones in this sample may be carry-over from other donors' samples. This chain's CDR3 is CASSLASSGGQETQYF. CDR3 DNA: TGTGCCAGCAGCTTAGCTTCTAGCGGGGGGCAAGAGACCCAGTACTTC. The full variable domain, completed using reference TRBV7-2 and TRBJ2-5, is GAGVSQSPSNKVTEKGKDVELRCDPISGHTALYWYRQSLGQGLEFLIYFQGNSAPDKSGLPSDRFSAERTGGSVSTLTIQRTQQEDSAVYLCASSLASSGGQETQYFGPGTRLLVL.